This T cell receptor (beta chain) was identified in a study of CD8 T cells in Susac syndrome. Findings and limits, study-wide: The number of individuals included in the study's TCR sequencing and HLA analysis was acknowledged as relatively small.

Roughly 0.45 to 1 ug RNA was reverse transcribed with random hexamers. MiXCR was run by TCRdb on the immunoSEQ multiplex PCR reads, yielding one entry per CDR3 protein. The sample carries 120,000 to 150,000 distinct CDR3 sequences, approximately 93% recorded once. This CDR3 is 15 amino acids long. CDR1 MNHEY and CDR2 SVGAGI come from the germline V gene. V dropped 6 bases and J dropped 5; count of bases not matched to a gene: 9. In the case of this clonotype: Its antigen is unknown.

The sequenced target, TCR beta, came from blood CD8+ and CD4+ T cells. What was sequenced was CD4+ T cells from PBMCs. The TCR sequence derives from a human donor in good health. V gene TRBV6-5 combines with J gene TRBJ2-2, with 7 bases that match TRBD1. This CDR3 is CASSPRQGWTGELFF. The CDR3 DNA sequence: TGTGCCAGCAGCCCCCGACAGGGATGGACCGGGGAGCTGTTTTTT.